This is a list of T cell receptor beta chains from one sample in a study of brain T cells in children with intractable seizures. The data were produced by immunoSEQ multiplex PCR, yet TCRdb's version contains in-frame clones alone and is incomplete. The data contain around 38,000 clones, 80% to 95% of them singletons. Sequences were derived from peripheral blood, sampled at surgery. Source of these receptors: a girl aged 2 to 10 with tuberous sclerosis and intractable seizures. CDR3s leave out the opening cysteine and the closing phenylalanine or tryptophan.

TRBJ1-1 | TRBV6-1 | ASSETGVNTEAF
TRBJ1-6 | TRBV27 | ASRDRQNSPLH
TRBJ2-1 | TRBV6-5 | ASSYSWTSGGEQF
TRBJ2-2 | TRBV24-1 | ATSEPGTGKTGELF
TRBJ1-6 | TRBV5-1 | ASRLTASNSPLH
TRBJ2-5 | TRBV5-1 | ASSSLLAGGQETQY
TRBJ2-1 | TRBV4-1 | ASSQGAGVSTYEQF
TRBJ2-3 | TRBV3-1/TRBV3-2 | ASSPLAGGPRDTQY
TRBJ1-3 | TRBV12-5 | ASGLVQGGSGNTIY
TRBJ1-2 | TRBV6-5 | ASSYSFSNNYGYT
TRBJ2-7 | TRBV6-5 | ASNFYEQY
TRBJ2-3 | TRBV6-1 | ASSEGLAGSDTQY
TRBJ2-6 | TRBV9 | ASSVDGLAGSGANVLT
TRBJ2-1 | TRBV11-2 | ASSLAPHLLSLRRGEQF
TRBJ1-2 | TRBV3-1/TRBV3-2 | ASSPGGKGAGYT
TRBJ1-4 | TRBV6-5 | ASGPLNAEKLF
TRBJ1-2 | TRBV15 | ATSRERRSYGYT
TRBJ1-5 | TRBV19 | ASSISPDPTRGNQPQH
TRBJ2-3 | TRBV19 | ATYKGDQRGGINTQY